This record looks at one T cell receptor beta chain sequence and its context. Its antigen remains unidentified. Assay: immunoSEQ multiplex PCR; the TCRdb copy retains only in-frame clones and omits some. The table lists about 2 million clones, about 95% of them singletons. It was CD45RO-negative cells, positively selected for CCR7, that made up naive CD8 cells, with terminally differentiated effector memory CD45RA+ cells excluded. This entry comes from a study of shared clonotypes between healthy human individuals. The study, taken as a whole, reports: Generation of non-shared clonotypes was less probable than generation of clonotypes shared by all four donors. Sharing across four donors was seen in roughly 5% of naive CD4 clonotypes. The donor pool, a small one, limited the genetic and exposure-history diversity represented. Rarefaction exposed incomplete sorted-subset sequencing despite large depth.

V lost 4 bases and J 5 bases, leaving 12 bases between the germline ends. The CDR3 sequence is 13 residues long. The germline CDR1 and CDR2 sequences are SGHDT and YYEEEE. Sequenced: naive CD8+ T cells sorted from blood. V and J are TRBV5-6 and TRBJ2-5; D ambiguous. The TCR was taken from a man between 18 and 29 years old in good health. The CDR3 DNA follows: TGTGCCAGCAGCCTAACAAACGTTGAGACCCAGTACTTC. This gives the protein CASSLTNVETQYF.